The 20 T cell receptor beta chains listed next were all sequenced from one sample in a study of blood T cell repertoires in COVID-19. Libraries were prepared by immunoSEQ multiplex PCR; TCRdb keeps only in-frame clonotypes and omits some of them. The sample has about 200,000 clones, roughly 85% seen once; the top ten hold about 4.1%. Sequencing was carried out using PBMCs or T cells enriched from blood (not recorded which). These TCRs come from a middle-aged woman with acute COVID-19.

V gene TRBV2 combines with J gene TRBJ2-2; D is perhaps TRBD1 (6 bases). CDR1 SNHLY and CDR2 FYNNEI come from the germline V gene. V was trimmed by 10 bases and J by 2 bases, leaving 8 bases between them. This CDR3 contains 12 residues. CDR3 region: CATRGNTGELFF. Here the CDR3 DNA reads TGTGCCACCAGGGGCAACACCGGGGAGCTGTTTTTT.

The chain has TRBV9 and TRBJ2-7; D gene ambiguous. Germline CDR1 SGDLS, CDR2 YYNGEE. Between the trimmed V and J ends, which lost 0 bases and 1 base, there was a span of 11 bases. This CDR3 has 15 residues. The CDR3 DNA sequence: TGTGCCAGCAGCGTAGGAACAAACCCTTCCTACGAGCAGTACTTC. Protein: CASSVGTNPSYEQYF.

This clone appeared a few times. This chain connects TRBV5-5 to TRBJ2-2; 8 positions match TRBD2. Germline-derived CDR1 and CDR2 are SGHKS and YYEKEE (reference sequence). Losses at the gene ends were 1 base for V and 4 bases for J; bases not matched to a gene: 6. The CDR3 runs to 16 residues. The CDR3 region is CASSLRPAGGTGELFF. CDR3 coding DNA: TGTGCCAGCAGCTTGCGACCGGCGGGAGGCACCGGGGAGCTGTTTTTT.

This chain uses TRBV2 with TRBJ1-6, with D maybe TRBD1 (6 bases). Germline CDR1 reads SNHLY; CDR2 reads FYNNEI. CDR3 size: 14 residues. V shed 10 bases and J shed 5 bases, with 15 bases lying between them. CDR3 in DNA: TGTGCCACCACCCTTTGGACAGATAATTCACCCCTCCACTTT. Protein: CATTLWTDNSPLHF.

This rearrangement joins TRBV18 to TRBJ1-6; D may be TRBD1 (6 bases). The CDR3 length is 18 residues. Between the trimmed V and J ends, which lost 3 bases and 0 bases, there was a span of 15 bases. The V gene's germline CDR1 is KGHSH and CDR2 LQKENI. The CDR3 DNA reads as TGTGCCAGCTCACCCGGGTGGACAGAAAGCTCCTATAATTCACCCCTCCACTTT. The encoded protein is CASSPGWTESSYNSPLHF.

The V and J genes are TRBV29-1 and TRBJ1-2, with D perhaps matching TRBD1 (5 bases). CDR1 is SQVTM and CDR2 is ANQGSEA in the germline V gene. The CDR3 has 12 residues. Trimming took 4 bases from V and 9 from J, leaving 15 bases between them. The CDR3 sequence: CSVVGGGGSYTF. CDR3 DNA: TGCAGCGTTGTGGGGGGTGGAGGGAGCTACACCTTC.

Here the CDR3 reads CASTAGGAGGYTF. CDR3 in DNA: TGTGCCAGCACGGCAGGGGGCGCCGGTGGCTACACCTTC. The chain uses TRBV6-4 and TRBJ1-2; 8 bases are a match to TRBD1. Germline trimming cut 7 bases from V and 7 bases from J; bases unmatched to any gene: 8. The CDR3 extends over 13 amino acids. Germline V CDR1 and CDR2: MRHNA, SNTAGT.

The chain is built from TRBV6-5 and TRBJ2-1, with 10 bases fitting TRBD2. Unmatched junction bases numbered 5, after V lost 10 bases and J lost 2 bases. This CDR3 region has 14 residues. The germline gives CDR1 MNHEY, CDR2 SVGAGI. CDR3 coding DNA: TGTGCCACCCTAGCGGGGGCGGCCTACAATGAGCAGTTCTTC. Translation: CATLAGAAYNEQFF.

This clone showed up just once. The CDR3 reads CASSIAEAHYEQYF. CDR3 sequence (DNA): TGTGCCAGTAGTATAGCGGAGGCCCACTACGAGCAGTACTTC. This chain uses TRBV19 with TRBJ2-7; tentatively, D is TRBD2 (5 bases). V lost 1 base and J lost 3, with 10 bases in between. CDR3 length: 14 residues. CDR1 is LNHDA and CDR2 is SQIVND in the germline V gene (reference sequence).

This chain uses TRBV10-2 with TRBJ2-7; 7 bases map to TRBD1. Germline CDR1 and CDR2: WSHSY and SAAADI. V shed 5 bases, J shed 2 bases, and the junction held 6 bases outside the gene matches. The CDR3 contains 14 residues. In DNA form, the CDR3 reads TGCGCCAGCAGTTTTTCAGGGGGTGCCTACGAGCAGTACTTC. It translates to CASSFSGGAYEQYF.

J is TRBJ1-5 and V is TRBV6-5; no firm D call. This CDR3 contains 13 residues. Germline loops: CDR1 MNHEY, CDR2 SVGAGI. Trimming cost V 4 bases and J 0 bases, with 4 bases left between them. The CDR3 loop is CASSSNSNQPQHF. The DNA for the CDR3 is TGTGCCAGCAGTTCAAATAGCAATCAGCCCCAGCATTTT.

This rearrangement joins TRBV25-1 to TRBJ2-7, with 7 bases that match TRBD1. The V segment lost 5 bases and the J segment 3 bases; nucleotides outside the gene matches: 4. There are 13 residues in the CDR3. CDR1 and CDR2 from the germline V gene are MGHDK and SYGVNS. In DNA, the CDR3 is TGTGCCAGCAGTCTGACAGGGTTCTACGAGCAGTACTTC. Protein sequence: CASSLTGFYEQYF.

The V and J genes are TRBV7-9 and TRBJ2-7, with 8 positions matching TRBD2. Unmatched junction bases numbered 4, after V lost 7 bases and J lost 5 bases. CDR3 length: 12 amino acids. The germline V gene has CDR1 SEHNR and CDR2 FQNEAQ (reference sequence). Here the CDR3 reads CASTPGGDEQYF. Here the CDR3 DNA reads TGTGCCAGCACCCCCGGGGGGGACGAGCAGTACTTC.

This chain links TRBV13 with TRBJ1-1; weak D call: TRBD1 (6 bases). Trimming cost V 4 bases and J 4 bases, with 13 bases left between them. The CDR3 spans 14 residues. CDR1 is PRHDT and CDR2 is FYEKMQ in the germline V gene (reference sequence). This CDR3 reads CASSSRTRGTEAFF. CDR3 sequence (DNA): TGTGCCAGCAGCTCAAGGACCAGGGGCACTGAAGCTTTCTTT.

The gene calls are TRBV28 and TRBJ1-2; TRBD1 aligns across 11 bases. V shed 3 bases, J shed 4 bases, and the junction held 4 bases outside the gene matches. This CDR3 is built from 15 residues. CDR1 is MDHEN, CDR2 SYDVKM, per germline. The CDR3 reads CASSFKGQGGYGYTF. CDR3 sequence (DNA): TGTGCCAGCAGTTTCAAGGGACAGGGGGGCTATGGCTACACCTTC.

This chain uses TRBV7-2 with TRBJ2-1; possible D gene TRBD2, 6 bases. The CDR3 sequence is 16 residues long. CDR1 and CDR2 (germline): SGHTA, FQGNSA. Trimming took off 5 bases at V and 0 bases at J, with 14 bases between the two ends. CDR3 loop: CASSKDSGISYNEQFF. CDR3 bases: TGTGCCAGCAGCAAAGATAGCGGAATCTCCTACAATGAGCAGTTCTTC. The variable domain in full, with the rest retrieved from reference TRBV7-2 and TRBJ2-1, is GAGVSQSPSNKVTEKGKDVELRCDPISGHTALYWYRQSLGQGLEFLIYFQGNSAPDKSGLPSDRFSAERTGGSVSTLTIQRTQQEDSAVYLCASSKDSGISYNEQFFGPGTRLTVL.

The chain uses TRBV30 and TRBJ1-5, with D possibly TRBD1 on 5 matching bases. The germline CDR1 and CDR2 sequences are GTSNPN and SVGIG (reference sequence). This CDR3 contains 14 residues. V shed 0 bases and J shed 8 bases, with 14 bases lying between them. This CDR3 is CAWSVGQYKKPQHF. The DNA for the CDR3 is TGTGCCTGGAGTGTGGGGCAGTATAAAAAGCCCCAGCATTTT.

This chain uses TRBV4-2 with TRBJ2-7; D is possibly TRBD2 (5 bases). CDR1 LGHNA and CDR2 YNFKEQ come from the germline V gene. V lost 6 bases, J lost 4 bases, and 10 bases lay in between. This CDR3 has 12 amino acids. This CDR3 reads CASRDSGYEQYF. The CDR3 DNA follows: TGTGCCAGCAGGGACTCCGGATACGAGCAGTACTTC.

This chain joins TRBV29-1 and TRBJ2-7, with TRBD2 as a possible D gene (7 bases). V lost 4 bases and J lost 1, with 11 bases in between. CDR1 is SQVTM and CDR2 is ANQGSEA in the germline V gene. The CDR3 is 13 amino acids. The CDR3 spells CSVGGGRSYEQYF. The CDR3 region has the DNA TGCAGCGTTGGGGGGGGCAGGTCCTACGAGCAGTACTTC.

The V call is TRBV5-4, the J call TRBJ2-7, with 7 bases matching TRBD1. This CDR3 contains 13 residues. After removal of 4 bases from V and 2 bases from J, the junction contained 3 bases not matched to a gene. The germline gives CDR1 SGHNT, CDR2 YYREEE (reference sequence). CDR3 amino acids: CASSPDRTYEQYF. CDR3 nucleotide sequence: TGTGCCAGCAGCCCGGACAGGACCTACGAGCAGTACTTC. The whole variable domain, filled in from reference TRBV5-4 and TRBJ2-7, reads ETGVTQSPTHLIKTRGQQVTLRCSSQSGHNTVSWYQQALGQGPQFIFQYYREEENGRGNFPPRFSGLQFPNYSSELNVNALELDDSALYLCASSPDRTYEQYFGPGTRLTVT.